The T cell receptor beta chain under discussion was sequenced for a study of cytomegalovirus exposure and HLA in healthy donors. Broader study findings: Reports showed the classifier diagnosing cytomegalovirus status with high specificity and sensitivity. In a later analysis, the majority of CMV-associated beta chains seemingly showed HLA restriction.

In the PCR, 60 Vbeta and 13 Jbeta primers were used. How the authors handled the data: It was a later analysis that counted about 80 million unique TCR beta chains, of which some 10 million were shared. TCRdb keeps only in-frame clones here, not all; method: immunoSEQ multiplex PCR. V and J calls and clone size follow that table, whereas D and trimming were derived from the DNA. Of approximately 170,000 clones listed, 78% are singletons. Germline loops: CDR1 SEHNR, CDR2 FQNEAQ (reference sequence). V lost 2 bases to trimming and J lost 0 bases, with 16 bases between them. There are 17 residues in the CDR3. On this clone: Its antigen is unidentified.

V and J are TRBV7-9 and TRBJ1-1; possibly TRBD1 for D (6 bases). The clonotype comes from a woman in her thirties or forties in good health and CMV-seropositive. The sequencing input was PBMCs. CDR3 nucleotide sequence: TGTGCCAGCAGCTTATTCAGGGGAACTCGGGTGAACACTGAAGCTTTCTTT. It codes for CASSLFRGTRVNTEAFF. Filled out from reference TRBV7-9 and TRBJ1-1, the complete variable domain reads DTGVSQNPRHKITKRGQNVTFRCDPISEHNRLYWYRQTLGQGPEFLTYFQNEAQLEKSRLLSDRFSAERPKGSFSTLEIQRTEQGDSAMYLCASSLFRGTRVNTEAFFGQGTRLTVV.